The next 25 T cell receptor beta chains were all read from a single sample in a study of blood T cell repertoires in COVID-19. Using immunoSEQ multiplex PCR, the repertoire was profiled, and TCRdb retains in-frame clones only, with some absent. The sample has some 110,000 clones, approximately 89% seen once; the top ten hold 3.2%. Input material: peripheral blood. Receptors originate from a woman older than 75 with COVID-19, enrolled during active disease.

This clone showed up just once. The same CDR3 can be traced to other DNA sequences in this sample. The chain couples TRBV6-2 or TRBV6-3 to TRBJ2-2, with D perhaps matching TRBD2 (5 bases). Looked up from germline, CDR1 is MNHEY and CDR2 is SVGEGT. Trimming pared 2 bases from V and 3 bases from J, leaving 10 bases between. This CDR3 comprises 15 residues. CDR3 amino acids: CASSYLSGDTGELFF. The CDR3 DNA is TGTGCCAGCAGTTACCTTTCCGGGGACACCGGGGAGCTGTTTTTT.

This clone occurred once. This chain connects TRBV7-3 to TRBJ2-1; D is uncertain. The CDR3 covers 15 residues. CDR1 SGHTA and CDR2 FQGTGA come from the germline V gene. V shed 0 bases and J shed 1 base, with 7 bases lying between them. This CDR3 reads CASSLTGLSYNEQFF. The CDR3 region has the DNA TGTGCCAGCAGCTTAACGGGCCTATCCTACAATGAGCAGTTCTTC. The full variable domain, rest sourced from reference TRBV7-3 and TRBJ2-1, is GAGVSQTPSNKVTEKGKYVELRCDPISGHTALYWYRQSLGQGPEFLIYFQGTGAADDSGLPNDRFFAVRPEGSVSTLKIQRTERGDSAVYLCASSLTGLSYNEQFFGPGTRLTVL.

The V and J genes are TRBV11-1 and TRBJ2-7; D may be TRBD1 (5 bases). Germline V gene data show CDR1 as SGHAT and CDR2 as FQDESV (reference sequence). Trimming pared 2 bases from V and 1 base from J, leaving 15 bases between. This CDR3 comprises 16 residues. This chain's CDR3 is CASSLTRGKGSYEQYF. In DNA, the CDR3 is TGTGCCAGCAGCTTAACAAGGGGTAAGGGGTCCTACGAGCAGTACTTC.

This clone was observed a single time. V usage is TRBV5-5 and J usage is TRBJ2-7, with D possibly TRBD1 on 5 matching bases. The germline V and J ends were trimmed by 4 bases and 5 bases, with 13 bases remaining between them. CDR1 and CDR2 (germline): SGHKS, YYEKEE (reference sequence). The CDR3 has 13 amino acids. CDR3 protein: CASSAGPGNEQYF. CDR3 sequence (DNA): TGTGCCAGCAGCGCCGGTCCAGGGAACGAGCAGTACTTC.

This clone was detected once. CDR3 protein: CASSQGASDTQYF. The CDR3 nucleotides are TGTGCCAGCAGCCAAGGGGCTTCAGATACGCAGTATTTT. This sequence joins TRBV4-2 and TRBJ2-3; D unclear. Germline lookup yields CDR1 LGHNA and CDR2 YNFKEQ. Trimming shortened V by 1 base and J by 4 bases, and 6 bases separated the two germline ends. This CDR3 is 13 amino acids long.

The gene calls are TRBV11-2 and TRBJ1-1; 10 positions match TRBD1. The CDR3 covers 13 residues. The ends lost 7 bases at V and 6 bases at J; junction bases unmatched: 5. From germline, CDR1 is SGHAT and CDR2 FQNNGV. DNA of the CDR3: TGTGCCAGCAAGACAGGGGGCTTACCTGAAGCTTTCTTT. Residues: CASKTGGLPEAFF.

This chain uses TRBV5-8 with TRBJ2-5, with D tentatively TRBD2 (6 bases). In germline, CDR1 is SGHTS, CDR2 YDEGEE. V dropped 4 bases and J dropped 2 bases, with 15 bases sitting between them. The CDR3 has 15 amino acids. This chain's CDR3 is CASSLGDSGQETQYF. The CDR3 nucleotides read TGTGCCAGCAGCCTGGGGGACTCCGGGCAAGAGACCCAGTACTTC.

V and J are TRBV6-2 or TRBV6-3 and TRBJ2-2, with D unclear. Trimming stripped 1 base from V and 12 bases from J, with 9 bases between. The CDR3 spans 12 residues. CDR1 and CDR2 (germline): MNHEY, SVGEGT. The CDR3 DNA sequence: TGTGCCAGCAGTTACTTGAGGCAGAAGCTGTTTTTT. As protein: CASSYLRQKLFF.

This chain joins TRBV5-4 and TRBJ2-7; 9 bases match TRBD2. CDR1 SGHNT and CDR2 YYREEE come from the germline V gene (reference sequence). Losses at the gene ends were 3 bases for V and 1 base for J; bases not matched to a gene: 5. The CDR3 contains 15 residues. This CDR3 reads CASSSASGRSYEQYF. DNA for the CDR3: TGTGCCAGCAGCTCCGCCAGCGGGAGGTCCTACGAGCAGTACTTC.

The V call is TRBV25-1, the J call TRBJ1-4; a weak D match, TRBD1 (6 bases). This CDR3 contains 15 residues. V was pared by 1 base and J by 7 bases, with 13 bases between. Per germline, CDR1 MGHDK and CDR2 SYGVNS. The chain's CDR3 is CASSEFRLGGEKLFF. The CDR3 bases are TGTGCCAGCAGTGAATTTAGGCTAGGGGGTGAAAAACTGTTTTTT.

V and J are TRBV5-4 and TRBJ1-2; D may be TRBD1 (5 bases). V dropped 0 bases and J dropped 1 base, with 7 bases sitting between them. The CDR3 length is 14 residues. CDR1 is SGHNT and CDR2 is YYREEE in the germline V gene (reference sequence). The CDR3 sequence is CASSLAGINYGYTF. CDR3 sequence (DNA): TGTGCCAGCAGCTTGGCAGGGATTAACTATGGCTACACCTTC.

V usage is TRBV28 and J usage is TRBJ2-6; D gene uncertain. Germline loops: CDR1 MDHEN, CDR2 SYDVKM. Trimming took off 5 bases at V and 3 bases at J, with 8 bases between the two ends. The CDR3 loop spans 14 amino acids. The CDR3 spells CASSPSGGANVLTF. CDR3 DNA sequence: TGTGCCAGCAGTCCTTCGGGTGGGGCCAACGTCCTGACTTTC.

The chain has TRBV6-5 and TRBJ1-2; a possible D gene is TRBD1 (6 bases). The CDR3 contains 14 residues. Germline V gene lookup returns CDR1 MNHEY and CDR2 SVGAGI. Trimming took 8 bases from V and 2 from J, leaving 15 bases between them. The CDR3 region is CASGPQGPNYGYTF. The CDR3, as DNA: TGTGCCAGCGGCCCACAGGGTCCGAACTATGGCTACACCTTC.

This clone was found a few times. The chain couples TRBV6-5 to TRBJ2-3; TRBD2 is a possible D gene (6 bases). Germline CDR1 MNHEY, CDR2 SVGAGI. The CDR3 spans 13 residues. V dropped 5 bases and J dropped 5 bases, with 11 bases sitting between them. For the CDR3, the DNA is TGTGCCAGCAGTATGACTAGGGTAGATACGCAGTATTTT. This translates into CASSMTRVDTQYF.

The chain joins TRBV5-4 to TRBJ1-4; D uncertain. CDR1 is SGHNT and CDR2 is YYREEE in the germline V gene (reference sequence). The V gene lost 4 bases and the J gene lost 7 bases, with 8 bases spanning the gap. This CDR3 comprises 12 residues. CDR3 in DNA: TGTGCCAGCAGCCCGGGAGGTGAAAAACTGTTTTTT. Its protein product is CASSPGGEKLFF.

The genes are TRBV14 and TRBJ1-1, with D tentatively TRBD1 (6 bases). Germline V CDR1 and CDR2: SGHDN, FVKESK. The CDR3 is 15 amino acids. Trimming removed 3 bases from V and 6 bases from J, with 17 bases in between. DNA for the CDR3: TGTGCCAGCAGCCATCACAGGGTTGAAAAAGCTGAAGCTTTCTTT. The encoded protein is CASSHHRVEKAEAFF.

This clone was seen a few times. An end of the junction differs from the germline gene, which may be a read error. V usage is TRBV28 and J usage is TRBJ2-7; D gene unclear. Germline V gives CDR1 MDHEN, CDR2 SYDVKM. This CDR3 has 15 residues. CDR3 sequence (DNA): TGTGCCACCAGTTACGCAGGCCAGAATGCCTACGAGCAGTACTTC. Protein product: CATSYAGQNAYEQYF.

V is TRBV25-1 and J is TRBJ2-3, with 15 bases fitting TRBD2. This CDR3 is 16 amino acids long. The V gene end was trimmed by 5 bases and the J gene end by 4 bases; junction bases not matched to a gene: 4. The germline gives CDR1 MGHDK, CDR2 SYGVNS. The CDR3 sequence: CASSRGLAGGPDTQYF. The CDR3 DNA reads TGTGCCAGCAGTCGAGGACTAGCGGGAGGGCCAGATACGCAGTATTTT.

The chain employs TRBV5-1 and TRBJ2-2; 7 bases fit TRBD2. The CDR3 has 16 residues. Germline trimming cut 2 bases from V and 5 bases from J; bases unmatched to any gene: 9. Per germline, CDR1 SGHRS and CDR2 YFSETQ. CDR3 DNA: TGCGCCAGCAGCTTTTCGGCTAGCGGAAAGACCGGGGAGCTGTTTTTT. This codes for CASSFSASGKTGELFF. The full variable domain, in which reference TRBV5-1 and TRBJ2-2 provide the parts outside the CDR3, is KAGVTQTPRYLIKTRGQQVTLSCSPISGHRSVSWYQQTPGQGLQFLFEYFSETQRNKGNFPGRFSGRQFSNSRSEMNVSTLELGDSALYLCASSFSASGKTGELFFGEGSRLTVL.

This clone was counted once. The V and J genes are TRBV4-3 and TRBJ2-7, with D perhaps TRBD2 (5 bases). V was shortened by 9 bases and J by 4 bases, with 22 bases between the two germline ends. The CDR3 is 15 residues long. Looked up from germline, CDR1 is LGHNA and CDR2 is YSLEER. The CDR3 DNA is TGCGCCAGTAAACCACAGCTTTATGGCGGGTACGAGCAGTACTTC. This translates into CASKPQLYGGYEQYF.

The chain carries TRBV28 and TRBJ1-2, with TRBD1 identical over 11 bases. Germline-derived CDR1 and CDR2 are MDHEN and SYDVKM. The CDR3 loop spans 14 amino acids. V lost 5 bases to trimming and J lost 8 bases; unmatched junction nucleotides: 7. In DNA form, the CDR3 reads TGTGCCAGCAGTCCCTGGACAGGGGGCGAGGGCTACACCTTC. This codes for CASSPWTGGEGYTF.

This rearrangement joins TRBV9 to TRBJ2-1; D remains ambiguous. This CDR3 is 14 amino acids long. The V and J ends lost 3 bases and 5 bases respectively, with 12 bases between them. The germline V gene encodes CDR1 SGDLS and CDR2 YYNGEE. CDR3 sequence: CASSGSVWDNEQFF. CDR3 sequence (DNA): TGTGCCAGCAGCGGGAGCGTGTGGGACAATGAGCAGTTCTTC.

The chain has TRBV6-5 and TRBJ2-4; D might be TRBD2 (5 bases). The length of the CDR3 is 14 residues. The germline V gene has CDR1 MNHEY and CDR2 SVGAGI. The V gene lost 4 bases and the J gene lost 0 bases, with 7 bases spanning the gap. CDR3 bases: TGTGCCAGCAGTTCCGGACTAGCCAAAAACATTCAGTACTTC. Translated: CASSSGLAKNIQYF.

The V gene is TRBV5-1, the J gene TRBJ2-7; D is possibly TRBD1 (6 bases). CDR3 length: 16 amino acids. The germline V and J ends were trimmed by 4 bases and 0 bases, with 17 bases remaining between them. The germline V gene encodes CDR1 SGHRS and CDR2 YFSETQ. The CDR3 loop reads CASSPSSGHSSYEQYF. CDR3 in DNA: TGCGCCAGCAGCCCCTCATCGGGACACAGCTCCTACGAGCAGTACTTC.

The gene calls are TRBV10-3 and TRBJ2-5; no clear D. CDR1 and CDR2 (germline): ENHRY, SYGVKD. This CDR3 region has 13 residues. Trimming took off 6 bases at V and 5 bases at J, with 13 bases between the two ends. CDR3 sequence (DNA): TGTGCCATCAGCGTTCTCGATAGTGAGACCCAGTACTTC. Amino acid sequence: CAISVLDSETQYF.